These 25 T cell receptor beta chains were sequenced from one sample in a study of cytomegalovirus exposure and HLA in healthy donors. Primers for the PCR totalled 60 Vbeta and 13 Jbeta. The table came from immunoSEQ multiplex PCR; TCRdb's copy has only in-frame clones and leaves some out. Seen here are around 97,000 clones, around 67% observed once, and the top ten hold roughly 3.4%. Sequenced sample: PBMCs. The receptors originated from a woman aged 45-60 years in good health and CMV-seronegative.

V and J are TRBV6-5 and TRBJ2-7; a weak D match, TRBD2 (5 bases). Germline CDR1 and CDR2: MNHEY and SVGAGI. Trimming removed 2 bases from V and 5 bases from J, with 19 bases in between. This CDR3 region has 16 residues. The CDR3 sequence: CASSYETRGPSDEQYF. For the CDR3, the DNA is TGTGCCAGCAGTTACGAAACGCGAGGGCCGTCTGACGAGCAGTACTTC.

The chain joins TRBV27 to TRBJ1-2; 8 bases line up with TRBD1. With 2 bases clipped from V and 8 bases from J, the junction kept 4 bases outside the gene matches. Germline-derived CDR1 and CDR2 are MNHEY and SMNVEV (reference sequence). This CDR3 is built from 13 residues. The CDR3 region has the DNA TGTGCCAGCAGTTTACTCAGGGGGCAGGGCTACACCTTC. Protein product: CASSLLRGQGYTF.

This clone was seen only a few times. V gene TRBV12-2 combines with J gene TRBJ2-7; the table calls TRBD2, which could not be checked here. TRBV12-2 is termed a pseudogene. CDR3 length: 10 amino acids. CDR3 in DNA: TGTGCAAGTCGCCCGGACGAGCAGTACTTC. This gives the protein CASRPDEQYF.

Note on this clone: The junction departs from the called germline gene at one end, perhaps through a read error. Other DNA sequences of this sample code for an identical CDR3. The chain carries TRBV7-9 and TRBJ2-7; D is possibly TRBD2 (5 bases). The germline gives CDR1 SEHNR, CDR2 FQNEAQ (reference sequence). The CDR3 has 15 amino acids. Here the CDR3 reads CASSLAPTPNYEQYF. For the CDR3, the DNA is TGCGCCAGCAGCTTAGCGCCTACCCCCAACTACGAGCAGTACTTC.

This chain uses TRBV10-3 with TRBJ1-6; 9 nucleotides align to TRBD1. This CDR3 has 18 residues. CDR1 is ENHRY and CDR2 is SYGVKD in the germline V gene. V lost 10 bases, J lost 5 bases, and 18 bases stayed unmatched. CDR3: CATGPGSGTGPDNSPLHF. The CDR3 nucleotides read TGTGCCACAGGTCCGGGGAGCGGGACAGGGCCTGATAATTCACCCCTCCACTTT.

V is TRBV12-5 and J is TRBJ2-5; tentatively, D is TRBD1 (5 bases). The CDR3 runs 13 residues. Germline V CDR1 and CDR2: LGHNT, FRNRAP. V shed 5 bases and J shed 2 bases, with 9 bases lying between them. This CDR3 is CASGADRQETQYF. The CDR3 DNA follows: TGTGCTAGTGGTGCCGACAGACAAGAGACCCAGTACTTC.

The chain has TRBV19 and TRBJ2-7; 10 nucleotides agree with TRBD1. From germline, CDR1 is LNHDA and CDR2 SQIVND (reference sequence). CDR3 length: 14 amino acids. The J segment lost 3 bases and the V segment lost 4 bases, leaving 3 bases of the junction unmatched. CDR3 protein: CASSSDRGHYEQYF. The CDR3 bases are TGTGCCAGTAGTAGCGACAGGGGGCACTACGAGCAGTACTTC.

The chain joins TRBV5-1 to TRBJ2-7; 7 positions agree with TRBD1. After removal of 0 bases from V and 1 base from J, the junction contained 4 bases not matched to a gene. Germline V gene data show CDR1 as SGHRS and CDR2 as YFSETQ. This CDR3 is 15 amino acids long. The CDR3 coding sequence is TGCGCCAGCAGCTTGGAGGGACAGACATCCTACGAGCAGTACTTC. It translates to CASSLEGQTSYEQYF.

The chain joins TRBV7-2 to TRBJ2-1; 8 bases match TRBD2. The V gene end was trimmed by 5 bases and the J gene end by 3 bases; junction bases not matched to a gene: 9. The V gene's germline CDR1 is SGHTA and CDR2 FQGNSA. The CDR3 covers 16 residues. The CDR3 coding sequence is TGTGCCAGCAGCCTCCTTAGCGGGGCGGGCTACAATGAGCAGTTCTTC. It encodes CASSLLSGAGYNEQFF.

V and J are TRBV30 and TRBJ2-7; D possibly corresponds to TRBD1 (5 bases). The germline V gene encodes CDR1 GTSNPN and CDR2 SVGIG (reference sequence). This CDR3 region has 14 residues. V lost 1 base to trimming and J lost 6 bases, with 16 bases between them. This chain's CDR3 is CAWSARQGTREQYF. In DNA form, the CDR3 reads TGTGCCTGGAGTGCCCGTCAGGGAACTCGCGAGCAGTACTTC.

This clone was counted between two and nine times. The chain recombines TRBV30 with TRBJ1-5, with D perhaps matching TRBD1 (5 bases). The V end lost 4 bases, the J end lost 5 bases, and 15 bases lay between the germline ends. Germline CDR1 GTSNPN, CDR2 SVGIG (reference sequence). The CDR3 length is 14 residues. The CDR3, as DNA: TGTGCCTGGACCGTCCCGGGGGGATATCAGCCCCAGCATTTT. Residues: CAWTVPGGYQPQHF.

V usage is TRBV7-6 and J usage is TRBJ2-1, with TRBD1 matching 8 bases. The ends lost 1 base at V and 7 bases at J; junction bases unmatched: 6. This CDR3 region has 15 residues. CDR1 is SGHVS, CDR2 FNYEAQ, per germline. CDR3 sequence (DNA): TGTGCCAGCAGCTTAGGCCAGGGGGCGCGGAATGAGCAGTTCTTC. It yields the protein CASSLGQGARNEQFF.

This clone was recorded a few times. The chain links TRBV5-5 to TRBJ1-1; 9 bases are shared with TRBD1. J was trimmed by 3 bases and V by 3 bases; bases with no gene match: 6. Germline assignment: CDR1 SGHKS and CDR2 YYEKEE (reference sequence). The CDR3 sequence is 15 residues long. CDR3 amino acids: CASSWDRERYTEAFF. Written as DNA, the CDR3 is TGTGCCAGCAGCTGGGACAGGGAACGGTACACTGAAGCTTTCTTT.

V and J are TRBV5-1 and TRBJ2-2; D ambiguous. Germline CDR1 and CDR2: SGHRS and YFSETQ. CDR3 length equals 14 residues. The V gene lost 5 bases and the J gene lost 7 bases, with 15 bases spanning the gap. The CDR3: CASRIGVVSGELFF. DNA of the CDR3: TGCGCCAGCAGGATTGGAGTAGTAAGCGGGGAGCTGTTTTTT.

The chain uses TRBV7-8 and TRBJ2-3; 7 bases agree with TRBD1. CDR3 length: 15 amino acids. In germline, CDR1 is SGHVS, CDR2 FQNEAQ. The V and J ends lost 5 bases and 2 bases, in that order; junction bases with no gene match: 7. CDR3 in amino acids: CASSPRDRVTDTQYF. In DNA form, the CDR3 reads TGTGCCAGCAGCCCTCGGGACAGAGTCACAGATACGCAGTATTTT.

The rearrangement uses TRBV4-3 and TRBJ2-3, with a tentative D call TRBD2 (7 bases). The CDR3 totals 16 residues. V lost 2 bases, J lost 6 bases, and 18 bases lay in between. Germline CDR1 reads LGHNA; CDR2 reads YSLEER. CDR3 in DNA: TGCGCCAGCAGCCAATCCCCCACGGGGGGCGAGGATACGCAGTATTTT. It codes for CASSQSPTGGEDTQYF.

This clone was recorded only once. J is TRBJ2-3 and V is TRBV19, with D perhaps TRBD2 (6 bases). V was pared by 6 bases and J by 2 bases, with 12 bases between. Germline assignment: CDR1 LNHDA and CDR2 SQIVND (reference sequence). The CDR3 loop spans 14 amino acids. The CDR3 coding sequence is TGTGCCAGTAGGTTAGCGGAATTCACAGATACGCAGTATTTT. This sequence encodes CASRLAEFTDTQYF.

The CDR3 DNA sequence: TGTGCTAGTGGTTCCCCCTTAGCGGGAGGGCATGAGCAGTTCTTC. Translating gives CASGSPLAGGHEQFF. The chain combines TRBV12-5 with TRBJ2-1; 11 positions match TRBD2. Losses at the gene ends were 4 bases for V and 8 bases for J; bases not matched to a gene: 7. Germline CDR1 LGHNT, CDR2 FRNRAP. This CDR3 has 15 amino acids.

The rearrangement links TRBV7-2 to TRBJ2-1, with 14 bases lining up with TRBD2. The CDR3 has 18 residues. J gave up 5 bases and V 5 bases, and 11 bases lay outside the gene matches. The germline V gene encodes CDR1 SGHTA and CDR2 FQGNSA. The CDR3 sequence is CASSRKLGTSGSHNEQFF. For the CDR3, the DNA is TGTGCCAGCAGCCGCAAGCTCGGGACTAGCGGGAGCCACAATGAGCAGTTCTTC.

This clone showed up just once. The chain joins TRBV6-1 to TRBJ1-2; D is possibly TRBD1 (5 bases). The ends were cut back, 10 bases at V and 3 bases at J, with 15 bases in the middle. The germline V gene has CDR1 MNHNS and CDR2 SASEGT. There are 13 residues in the CDR3. The CDR3 DNA sequence: TGTGCCACCCGGGGAGGGGCCTACTATGGCTACACCTTC. This gives the protein CATRGGAYYGYTF.

The chain is built from TRBV2 and TRBJ1-4; maybe TRBD1 (6 bases). The V end was cut by 6 bases, the J end by 2 bases, with 10 bases between. Per germline, CDR1 SNHLY and CDR2 FYNNEI. This CDR3 is 14 amino acids long. CDR3 in DNA: TGTGCCAGCAGCCCACAGGGCACTAATGAAAAACTGTTTTTT. Its protein product is CASSPQGTNEKLFF. Full variable domain (rest looked up from reference TRBV2 and TRBJ1-4): EPEVTQTPSHQVTQMGQEVILRCVPISNHLYFYWYRQILGQKVEFLVSFYNNEISEKSEIFDDQFSVERPDGSNFTLKIRSTKLEDSAMYFCASSPQGTNEKLFFGSGTQLSVL.

CDR3 residues: CSVDSSQGAFYNEQFF. The CDR3 nucleotides read TGCAGCGTTGACAGCTCACAGGGGGCCTTCTACAATGAGCAGTTCTTC. The chain carries TRBV29-1 and TRBJ2-1; TRBD1 agrees at 9 bases. The CDR3 covers 16 residues. The germline V gene has CDR1 SQVTM and CDR2 ANQGSEA. Unmatched junction bases numbered 9, after V lost 3 bases and J lost 3 bases.

The CDR3 loop is CASSPQDGVEYGTQYF. The CDR3 nucleotides are TGTGCCAGCAGCCCCCAAGACGGAGTGGAATATGGTACGCAGTATTTT. V gene TRBV7-2 combines with J gene TRBJ2-3; unclear D gene. The germline V and J ends were trimmed by 5 bases and 8 bases, with 23 bases remaining between them. The CDR3 contains 16 residues. The germline V gene has CDR1 SGHTA and CDR2 FQGNSA.

The J gene is TRBJ2-7, the V gene TRBV6-1, with 7 bases fitting TRBD1. This CDR3 comprises 14 residues. V gave up 3 bases and J gave up 9 bases; unmatched junction bases: 11. Germline lookup yields CDR1 MNHNS and CDR2 SASEGT. CDR3 protein: CASSDWDSPPPQYF. The CDR3, as DNA: TGTGCCAGCAGTGACTGGGACAGTCCTCCCCCGCAGTACTTC.

The chain recombines TRBV4-1 with TRBJ2-1; possible D gene TRBD2, 6 bases. This CDR3 comprises 14 residues. Germline loops: CDR1 MGHRA, CDR2 YSYEKL. V lost 6 bases to trimming and J lost 3 bases, with 12 bases between them. This CDR3 is CASSSGDFYNEQFF. Here the CDR3 DNA reads TGCGCCAGCAGTTCGGGGGACTTCTACAATGAGCAGTTCTTC.